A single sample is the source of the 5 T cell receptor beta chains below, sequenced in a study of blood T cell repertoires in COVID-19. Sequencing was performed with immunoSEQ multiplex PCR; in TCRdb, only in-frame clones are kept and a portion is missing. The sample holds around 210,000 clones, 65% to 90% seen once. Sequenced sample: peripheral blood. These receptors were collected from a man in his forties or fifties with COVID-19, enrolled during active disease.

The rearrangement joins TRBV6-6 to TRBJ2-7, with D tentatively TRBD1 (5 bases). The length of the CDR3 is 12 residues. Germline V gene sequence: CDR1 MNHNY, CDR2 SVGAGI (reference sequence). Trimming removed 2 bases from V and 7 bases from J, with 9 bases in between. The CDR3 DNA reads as TGTGCCAGCAGTTACGGTTCAGGGGAGCAGTACTTC. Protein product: CASSYGSGEQYF.

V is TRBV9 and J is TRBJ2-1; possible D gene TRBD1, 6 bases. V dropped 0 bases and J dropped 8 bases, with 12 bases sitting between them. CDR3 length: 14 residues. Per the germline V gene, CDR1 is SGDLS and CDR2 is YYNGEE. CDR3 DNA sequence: TGTGCCAGCAGCGTAGATTCCAGGGGCGATGAGCAGTTCTTC. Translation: CASSVDSRGDEQFF. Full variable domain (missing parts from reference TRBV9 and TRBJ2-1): DSGVTQTPKHLITATGQRVTLRCSPRSGDLSVYWYQQSLDQGLQFLIQYYNGEERAKGNILERFSAQQFPDLHSELNLSSLELGDSALYFCASSVDSRGDEQFFGPGTRLTVL.

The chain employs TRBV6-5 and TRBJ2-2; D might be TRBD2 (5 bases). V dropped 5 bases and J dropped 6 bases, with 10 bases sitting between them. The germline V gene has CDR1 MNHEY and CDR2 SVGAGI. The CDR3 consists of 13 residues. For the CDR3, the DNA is TGTGCCAGCAGTCTCCCCGGGGCCGGGGAGCTGTTTTTT. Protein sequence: CASSLPGAGELFF.

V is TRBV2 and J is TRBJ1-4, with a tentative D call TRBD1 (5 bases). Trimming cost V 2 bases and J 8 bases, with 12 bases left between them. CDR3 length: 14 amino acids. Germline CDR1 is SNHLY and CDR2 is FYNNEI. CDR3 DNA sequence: TGTGCCAGCAGTGAATGGCAGGGCGGCGAAAAACTGTTTTTT. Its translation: CASSEWQGGEKLFF.

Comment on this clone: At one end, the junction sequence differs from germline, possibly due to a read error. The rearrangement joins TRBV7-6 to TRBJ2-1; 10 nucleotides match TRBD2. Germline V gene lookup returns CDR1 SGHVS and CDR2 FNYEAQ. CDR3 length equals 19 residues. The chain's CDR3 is CASSLSGTSAPPPYTEQFF. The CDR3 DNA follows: TGTGCCAGCAGCCTTTCGGGGACTAGCGCACCCCCCCCGTACACTGAGCAGTTCTTC.